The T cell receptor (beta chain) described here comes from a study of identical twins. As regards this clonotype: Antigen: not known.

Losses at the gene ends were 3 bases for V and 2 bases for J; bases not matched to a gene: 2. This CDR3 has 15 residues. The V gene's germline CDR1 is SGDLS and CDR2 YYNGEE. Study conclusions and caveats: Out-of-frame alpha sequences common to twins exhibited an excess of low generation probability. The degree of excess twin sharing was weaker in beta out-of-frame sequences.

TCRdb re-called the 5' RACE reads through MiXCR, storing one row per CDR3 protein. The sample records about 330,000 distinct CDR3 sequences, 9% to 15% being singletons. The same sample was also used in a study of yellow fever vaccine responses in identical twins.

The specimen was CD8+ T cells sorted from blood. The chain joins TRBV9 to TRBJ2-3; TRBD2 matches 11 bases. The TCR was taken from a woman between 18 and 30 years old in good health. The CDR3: CASSDSGGDTDTQYF. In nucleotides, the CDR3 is TGTGCCAGCAGCGATAGCGGGGGGGACACAGATACGCAGTATTTT.